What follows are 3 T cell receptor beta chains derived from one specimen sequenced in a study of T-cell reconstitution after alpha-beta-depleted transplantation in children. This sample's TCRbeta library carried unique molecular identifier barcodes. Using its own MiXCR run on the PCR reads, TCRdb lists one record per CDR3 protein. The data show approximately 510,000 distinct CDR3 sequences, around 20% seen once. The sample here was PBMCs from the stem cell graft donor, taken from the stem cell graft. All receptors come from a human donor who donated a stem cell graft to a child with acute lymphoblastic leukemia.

The CDR3 protein is CSARYRSVAGPVIGQFF. CDR3 bases: TGCAGTGCTAGATATCGTTCGGTAGCGGGACCTGTTATAGGGCAGTTCTTC. The chain uses TRBV20-1 and TRBJ2-1; 8 nucleotides match TRBD2. Germline V lookup: CDR1 DFQATT, CDR2 SNEGSKA (reference sequence). The CDR3 totals 17 residues. The junction had 21 bases not matched to a gene; V was cut back by 2 bases and J by 12 bases.

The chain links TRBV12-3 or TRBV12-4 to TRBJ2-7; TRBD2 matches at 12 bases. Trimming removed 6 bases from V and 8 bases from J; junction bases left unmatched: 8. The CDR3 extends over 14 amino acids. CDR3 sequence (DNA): TGTGCCAGCAGCCCTAGCGGGAGGGCGTCGAAGCAGTACTTC. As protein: CASSPSGRASKQYF.

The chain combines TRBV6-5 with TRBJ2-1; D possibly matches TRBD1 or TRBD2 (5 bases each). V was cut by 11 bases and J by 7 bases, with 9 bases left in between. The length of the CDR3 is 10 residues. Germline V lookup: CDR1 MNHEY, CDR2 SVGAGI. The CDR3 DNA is TGTGCCGCCGGGGCAAATGAGCAGTTCTTC. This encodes CAAGANEQFF.